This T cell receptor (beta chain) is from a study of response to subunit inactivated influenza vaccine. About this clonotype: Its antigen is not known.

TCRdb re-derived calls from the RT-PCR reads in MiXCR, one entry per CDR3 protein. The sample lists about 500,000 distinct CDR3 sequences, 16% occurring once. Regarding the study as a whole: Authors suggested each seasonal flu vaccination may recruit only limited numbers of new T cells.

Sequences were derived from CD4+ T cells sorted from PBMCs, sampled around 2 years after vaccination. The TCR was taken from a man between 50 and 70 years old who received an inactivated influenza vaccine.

CDR3 region: CASSYTSAGYYEQYF. The CDR3 DNA is TGTGCCAGCAGTTACACCTCCGCCGGATACTACGAGCAGTACTTC. The chain links TRBV6-2 or TRBV6-3 to TRBJ2-7; D remains unclear. The length of the CDR3 is 15 residues. V lost 2 bases and J lost 3, with 14 bases in between. Germline CDR1 reads MNHEY; CDR2 reads SVGEGT.